The 25 T cell receptor beta chains below were found in one sample sequenced in a study of cytomegalovirus exposure and HLA in healthy donors. This PCR relied on a set of 60 Vbeta primers and 13 Jbeta primers. Some clones are missing from TCRdb's copy, which holds only in-frame ones; the method was immunoSEQ multiplex PCR. The data contain about 180,000 clones, more than 75% of them seen just once; the ten biggest clones take up around 2.3%. The sequencing sample was made of PBMCs. These receptors came from a woman in her 30s in good health and CMV-seropositive.

A single count supports this clone. V and J are TRBV6-5 and TRBJ2-1; D call uncertain. With 7 bases removed from V and 0 bases from J, the gap between germline ends came to 4 bases. CDR1 MNHEY and CDR2 SVGAGI come from the germline V gene. This CDR3 contains 12 residues. The CDR3 spells CASKSSYNEQFF. The CDR3 nucleotides are TGTGCCAGCAAGAGCTCCTACAATGAGCAGTTCTTC.

The genes are TRBV5-1 and TRBJ1-6; D is possibly TRBD1 (5 bases). Trimming took 4 bases from V and 0 from J, leaving 14 bases between them. The CDR3 contains 17 residues. Germline CDR1 reads SGHRS; CDR2 reads YFSETQ. The CDR3 protein is CASSSRVGYSYNSPLHF. DNA for the CDR3: TGCGCCAGCAGCAGCAGGGTAGGGTACTCCTATAATTCACCCCTCCACTTT.

The chain couples TRBV6-4 to TRBJ2-2; 9 bases match TRBD2. Trimming took 3 bases from V and 2 from J; bases not matched to a gene: 1. The CDR3 covers 15 residues. CDR1 is MRHNA, CDR2 SNTAGT, per germline. The CDR3 nucleotides read TGTGCCAGCAGTGAGCGGGGGGGCAACACCGGGGAGCTGTTTTTT. It translates to CASSERGGNTGELFF.

The J gene is TRBJ1-5, the V gene TRBV4-1; D remains ambiguous. V shed 1 base and J shed 2 bases, with 9 bases lying between them. This CDR3 has 15 amino acids. Looked up from germline, CDR1 is MGHRA and CDR2 is YSYEKL. CDR3 nucleotides: TGCGCCAGCAGCCAAGTGGGAGCGCGCAATCAGCCCCAGCATTTT. Translating gives CASSQVGARNQPQHF.

This sequence joins TRBV19 and TRBJ2-3, with TRBD2 matching 7 bases. With 6 bases clipped from V and 1 base from J, the junction kept 1 base outside the gene matches. The CDR3 extends over 13 amino acids. Germline V gives CDR1 LNHDA, CDR2 SQIVND (reference sequence). CDR3: CASSTSGTDTQYF. In DNA form, the CDR3 reads TGTGCCAGTAGCACTAGCGGCACAGATACGCAGTATTTT.

This clone was recorded once. The chain couples TRBV7-2 to TRBJ1-4, with no clear D. This CDR3 comprises 15 residues. V was clipped by 1 base and J by 7 bases, with 13 bases between them. The germline V gene has CDR1 SGHTA and CDR2 FQGNSA. CDR3 DNA sequence: TGTGCCAGCAGCTTAGTGGGAGGGCTCCGTGAAAAACTGTTTTTT. It is translated as CASSLVGGLREKLFF. Complete variable domain (other parts from reference TRBV7-2 and TRBJ1-4): GAGVSQSPSNKVTEKGKDVELRCDPISGHTALYWYRQSLGQGLEFLIYFQGNSAPDKSGLPSDRFSAERTGGSVSTLTIQRTQQEDSAVYLCASSLVGGLREKLFFGSGTQLSVL.

This clone was counted a single time. The V and J genes are TRBV7-6 and TRBJ2-1; no reliable D call. Germline V gives CDR1 SGHVS, CDR2 FNYEAQ. Trimming pared 1 base from V and 3 bases from J, leaving 13 bases between. This CDR3 contains 16 residues. The CDR3 coding sequence is TGTGCCAGCAGCTTAGATGGGCACTTGGGCTACAATGAGCAGTTCTTC. This translates into CASSLDGHLGYNEQFF.

In its sample, this clone was seen a few times. The chain recombines TRBV19 with TRBJ2-2; 8 positions agree with TRBD1. This CDR3 contains 15 residues. J gave up 5 bases and V 4 bases, and 6 bases lay outside the gene matches. Germline V lookup: CDR1 LNHDA, CDR2 SQIVND (reference sequence). The CDR3, as DNA: TGTGCCAGTAGTAAGGCAGGGGGCAGGACCGGGGAGCTGTTTTTT. Its translation: CASSKAGGRTGELFF.

This clone was observed a few times. The chain has TRBV4-3 and TRBJ2-6, with a possible D match to TRBD1 (5 bases). The CDR3 consists of 17 residues. The germline gives CDR1 LGHNA, CDR2 YSLEER. Trimming left V 0 bases short and J 4 bases short, with 13 bases between. The CDR3 sequence: CASSQDRAGLGANVLTF. The CDR3 nucleotides are TGCGCCAGCAGCCAAGATCGGGCAGGGCTGGGGGCCAACGTCCTGACTTTC.

The chain is built from TRBV6-5 and TRBJ2-4; 8 bases match TRBD1. CDR3 length: 15 residues. Germline CDR1 MNHEY, CDR2 SVGAGI. V lost 2 bases to trimming and J lost 9 bases; unmatched junction nucleotides: 9. CDR3 DNA sequence: TGTGCCAGCAGTTACCCCACCGGACAGGGAAGCATTCAGTACTTC. It translates to CASSYPTGQGSIQYF.

This clone was recorded a few times. The chain uses TRBV28 and TRBJ1-2, with D maybe TRBD1 (6 bases). CDR1 is MDHEN, CDR2 SYDVKM, per germline. V was pared by 5 bases and J by 1 base, with 11 bases between. The CDR3 spans 14 residues. CDR3 DNA: TGTGCCAGCAGTCTCTACAGGGATAACTATGGCTACACCTTC. Its translation: CASSLYRDNYGYTF.

The rearrangement joins TRBV9 to TRBJ2-7, with TRBD1 matching over 8 bases. CDR3 size: 14 residues. CDR1 is SGDLS, CDR2 YYNGEE, per germline. J was trimmed by 6 bases and V by 4 bases; bases with no gene match: 9. The CDR3 spells CASSPPPGQVEQYF. CDR3 nucleotide sequence: TGTGCCAGCAGCCCCCCCCCGGGACAGGTCGAGCAGTACTTC.

This chain uses TRBV6-5 with TRBJ1-4, with TRBD1 matching over 7 bases. Germline V CDR1 and CDR2: MNHEY, SVGAGI. Germline trimming cut 5 bases from V and 4 bases from J; bases unmatched to any gene: 7. CDR3 size: 15 residues. The CDR3 DNA is TGTGCCAGCAGTCCGACAGGGATTGGTAATGAAAAACTGTTTTTT. Translation: CASSPTGIGNEKLFF.

The chain carries TRBV6-5 and TRBJ1-2; D might be TRBD1 (5 bases). This CDR3 is built from 13 residues. V gave up 2 bases and J gave up 6 bases, with 10 bases separating them. Germline V CDR1 and CDR2: MNHEY, SVGAGI. The CDR3 DNA sequence: TGTGCCAGCAGTTACATAGACAGTAATGGCTACACCTTC. This gives the protein CASSYIDSNGYTF.

V is TRBV4-3 and J is TRBJ1-1, with TRBD1 as a possible D gene (6 bases). This CDR3 is built from 13 residues. The ends were cut back, 5 bases at V and 6 bases at J, with 13 bases in the middle. Germline V gene sequence: CDR1 LGHNA, CDR2 YSLEER. The CDR3 protein is CASSWARGAEAFF. The CDR3 DNA is TGCGCCAGCAGCTGGGCCAGGGGCGCTGAAGCTTTCTTT.

The chain is built from TRBV18 and TRBJ1-2; 10 nucleotides match TRBD1. The CDR3 covers 16 residues. Losses at the gene ends were 5 bases for V and 6 bases for J; bases not matched to a gene: 12. In germline, CDR1 is KGHSH, CDR2 LQKENI. CDR3 bases: TGTGCCAGCTCAGCGGACAGGGGGAACGGCCTGAATGGCTACACCTTC. Translation: CASSADRGNGLNGYTF.

This rearrangement joins TRBV4-1 to TRBJ1-2; TRBD1 aligns across 7 bases. This CDR3 has 16 residues. CDR1 is MGHRA, CDR2 YSYEKL, per germline. The ends lost 2 bases at V and 2 bases at J; junction bases unmatched: 8. CDR3 DNA sequence: TGCGCCAGCAGCCAACGGTCCCCGACAGGGAACTATGGCTACACCTTC. Its protein product is CASSQRSPTGNYGYTF.

The chain recombines TRBV15 with TRBJ2-3; 11 nucleotides line up with TRBD2. This CDR3 is 18 amino acids long. With V trimmed by 0 bases and J by 4 bases, 9 bases remained unmatched. CDR1 and CDR2 from the germline V gene are LNHNV and YYDKDF (reference sequence). The CDR3 protein is CATSRDRLAGILPDTQYF. The DNA for the CDR3 is TGTGCCACCAGCAGAGATCGACTAGCGGGGATTTTGCCAGATACGCAGTATTTT.

The genes are TRBV2 and TRBJ2-7; 9 nucleotides match TRBD1. CDR1 is SNHLY and CDR2 is FYNNEI in the germline V gene. V lost 8 bases and J lost 5; bases outside the gene matches: 4. This CDR3 contains 12 residues. Here the CDR3 reads CASGTGLHEQYF. The CDR3 DNA reads as TGTGCCAGCGGGACAGGGCTCCACGAGCAGTACTTC. Together with reference TRBV2 and TRBJ2-7, the CDR3 gives the full variable domain: EPEVTQTPSHQVTQMGQEVILRCVPISNHLYFYWYRQILGQKVEFLVSFYNNEISEKSEIFDDQFSVERPDGSNFTLKIRSTKLEDSAMYFCASGTGLHEQYFGPGTRLTVT.

The chain employs TRBV6-5 and TRBJ1-2; 7 bases agree with TRBD1. With V trimmed by 5 bases and J by 0 bases, 6 bases remained unmatched. CDR3 size: 15 residues. Germline V gene sequence: CDR1 MNHEY, CDR2 SVGAGI. The CDR3 here is CASSPRGTSNYGYTF. The DNA for the CDR3 is TGTGCCAGCAGTCCCAGGGGGACCTCTAACTATGGCTACACCTTC.

The chain recombines TRBV5-4 with TRBJ1-2, with D perhaps matching TRBD1 (5 bases). CDR1 and CDR2 (germline): SGHNT, YYREEE (reference sequence). This CDR3 comprises 16 residues. The V end was cut by 3 bases, the J end by 2 bases, with 17 bases between. The CDR3 loop reads CASSSGVGIENYGYTF. DNA for the CDR3: TGTGCCAGCAGCTCGGGGGTCGGGATTGAGAACTATGGCTACACCTTC. The full variable domain, completed using reference TRBV5-4 and TRBJ1-2, is ETGVTQSPTHLIKTRGQQVTLRCSSQSGHNTVSWYQQALGQGPQFIFQYYREEENGRGNFPPRFSGLQFPNYSSELNVNALELDDSALYLCASSSGVGIENYGYTFGSGTRLTVV.

V gene TRBV5-4 combines with J gene TRBJ1-2, with 7 bases aligning to TRBD1. Looked up from germline, CDR1 is SGHNT and CDR2 is YYREEE (reference sequence). The junction had 3 bases not matched to a gene; V was cut back by 4 bases and J by 3 bases. The CDR3 has 13 residues. CDR3 bases: TGTGCCAGCAGCCCCGACAGGGACTATGGCTACACCTTC. Its protein is CASSPDRDYGYTF.

The V and J genes are TRBV30 and TRBJ2-4; 8 bases fit TRBD2. The CDR3 has 13 residues. Germline V gene lookup returns CDR1 GTSNPN and CDR2 SVGIG (reference sequence). J gave up 7 bases and V 0 bases, and 2 bases lay outside the gene matches. The CDR3 coding sequence is TGTGCCTGGAGTGTTCTAGCGGGCAACATTCAGTACTTC. Protein product: CAWSVLAGNIQYF.

This chain connects TRBV6-5 to TRBJ1-1; D uncertain. The CDR3 totals 13 residues. Per the germline V gene, CDR1 is MNHEY and CDR2 is SVGAGI. V was shortened by 5 bases and J by 3 bases, with 10 bases between the two germline ends. The CDR3 is CASSVKSDTEAFF. The CDR3 coding sequence is TGTGCCAGCAGTGTTAAATCGGACACTGAAGCTTTCTTT.

The rearrangement uses TRBV5-4 and TRBJ2-3, with TRBD1 matching over 10 bases. V trimming: 3 bases; J trimming: 4 bases; junction bases outside the gene matches: 5. The CDR3 loop spans 15 amino acids. The germline CDR1 and CDR2 sequences are SGHNT and YYREEE (reference sequence). The CDR3 spells CASSSPGQGPDTQYF. The CDR3 DNA reads TGTGCCAGCAGCTCGCCGGGACAGGGGCCAGATACGCAGTATTTT. The full variable domain, with the rest looked up from reference TRBV5-4 and TRBJ2-3, is ETGVTQSPTHLIKTRGQQVTLRCSSQSGHNTVSWYQQALGQGPQFIFQYYREEENGRGNFPPRFSGLQFPNYSSELNVNALELDDSALYLCASSSPGQGPDTQYFGPGTRLTVL.